Ten or more counts support the clone carrying this TCR beta chain. Its antigen is not known. This record belongs to a study of CD8+CD57+ T cells in acquired aplastic anemia. As for the study in general: Across the sorted CD4+ and CD8+ cells, DNA amounts averaged 3.2 ug. Whole-study findings and limits: Found in both controls and patients were around 29 CD8+ CDR3 sequences.

Genomic DNA acted as the template from which TCR beta VDJ combination and CDR3 sequence profiling were carried out. MiXCR was run by TCRdb on the reads, yielding one entry per CDR3 protein. The sample includes some 190,000 distinct CDR3 sequences, 40% to 55% of them seen just once. This CDR3 is built from 15 residues. CDR1 is MGHRA, CDR2 YSYEKL, per germline. The V gene lost 1 base and the J gene lost 5 bases, with 14 bases spanning the gap. The chain joins TRBV4-1 to TRBJ1-1; D gene uncertain. Sequencing was done on a sample of sorted CD4+, CD8+, or CD8+CD57+ T cells (not recorded which) from PBMCs. The receptor comes from a human donor in good health. The chain's CDR3 is CASSQAGSSVTEAFF. The CDR3 DNA reads as TGCGCCAGCAGCCAAGCGGGGTCCTCGGTGACTGAAGCTTTCTTT.